Given below is one T cell receptor beta chain in context. This sample stems from a study of OX40 agonist ivuxolimab in advanced cancers. Study-level information: The treatment was a fully human IgG2 OX40 agonist, ivuxolimab.

CDR1 is MNHEY, CDR2 SMNVEV, per germline (reference sequence). This CDR3 region has 15 residues. Trimming left V 4 bases short and J 2 bases short, with 11 bases between. The repertoire was sequenced with immunoSEQ multiplex PCR; TCRdb's copy has only in-frame clones and lacks some. The sample holds some 86,000 clones, around nine tenths seen once. The chain carries TRBV27 and TRBJ1-4, with unresolved D. The TCR was taken from an adult with an advanced solid tumor such as melanoma, head and neck, liver or kidney cancer. The starting material was CD4+ or CD8+ T cells sorted from blood, obtained in a trial of the OX40 agonist ivuxolimab. The chain's CDR3 is CASSYKRPTNEKLFF. The CDR3 DNA follows: TGTGCCAGCAGTTACAAAAGACCTACTAATGAAAAACTGTTTTTT.